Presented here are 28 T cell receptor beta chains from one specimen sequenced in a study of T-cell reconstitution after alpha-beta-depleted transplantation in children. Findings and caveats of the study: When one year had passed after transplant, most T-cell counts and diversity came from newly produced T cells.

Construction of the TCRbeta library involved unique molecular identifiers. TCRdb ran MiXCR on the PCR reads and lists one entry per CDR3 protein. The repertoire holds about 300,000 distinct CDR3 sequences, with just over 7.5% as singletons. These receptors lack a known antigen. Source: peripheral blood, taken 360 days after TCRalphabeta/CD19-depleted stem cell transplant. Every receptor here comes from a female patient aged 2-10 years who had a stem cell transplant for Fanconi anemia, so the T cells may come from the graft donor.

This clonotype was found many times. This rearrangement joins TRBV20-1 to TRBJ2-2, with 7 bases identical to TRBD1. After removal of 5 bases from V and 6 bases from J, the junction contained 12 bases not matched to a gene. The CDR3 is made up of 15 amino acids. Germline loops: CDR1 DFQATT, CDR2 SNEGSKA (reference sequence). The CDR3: CSALTGETVSGELFF. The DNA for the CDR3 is TGCAGTGCTTTAACAGGGGAAACGGTCTCCGGGGAGCTGTTTTTT.

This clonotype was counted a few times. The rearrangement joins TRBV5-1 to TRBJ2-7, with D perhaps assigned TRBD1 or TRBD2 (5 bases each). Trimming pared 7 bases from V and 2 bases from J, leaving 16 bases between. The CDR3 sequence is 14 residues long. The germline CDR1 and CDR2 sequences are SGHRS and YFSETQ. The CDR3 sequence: CASGRSGSPYEQYF. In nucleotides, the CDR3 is TGCGCCAGCGGACGGTCAGGGAGCCCCTACGAGCAGTACTTC.

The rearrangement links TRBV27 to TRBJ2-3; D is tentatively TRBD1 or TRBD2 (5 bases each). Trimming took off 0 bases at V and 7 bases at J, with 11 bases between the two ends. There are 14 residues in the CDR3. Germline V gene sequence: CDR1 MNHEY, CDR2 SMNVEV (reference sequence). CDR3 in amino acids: CASSLSGTINTQYF. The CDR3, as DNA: TGTGCCAGCAGTTTATCGGGGACCATCAATACGCAGTATTTT.

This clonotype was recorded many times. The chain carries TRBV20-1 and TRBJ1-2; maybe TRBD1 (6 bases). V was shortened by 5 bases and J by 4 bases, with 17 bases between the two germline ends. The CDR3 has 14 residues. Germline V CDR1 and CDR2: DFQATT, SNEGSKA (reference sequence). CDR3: CSAPGHSGFYGYTF. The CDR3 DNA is TGCAGTGCTCCGGGACATTCGGGCTTCTATGGCTACACCTTC.

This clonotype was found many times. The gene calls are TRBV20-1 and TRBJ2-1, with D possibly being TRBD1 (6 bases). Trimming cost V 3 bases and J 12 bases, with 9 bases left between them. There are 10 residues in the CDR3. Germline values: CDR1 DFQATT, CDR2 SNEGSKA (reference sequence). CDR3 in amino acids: CSASRQAQFF. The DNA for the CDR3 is TGCAGTGCTAGTCGACAGGCGCAGTTCTTC.

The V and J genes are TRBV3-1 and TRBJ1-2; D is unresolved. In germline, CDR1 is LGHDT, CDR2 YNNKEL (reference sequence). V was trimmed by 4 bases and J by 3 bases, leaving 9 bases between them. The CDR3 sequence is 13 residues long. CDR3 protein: CASSPGLHYGYTF. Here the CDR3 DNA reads TGTGCCAGCAGCCCCGGGTTGCACTATGGCTACACCTTC.

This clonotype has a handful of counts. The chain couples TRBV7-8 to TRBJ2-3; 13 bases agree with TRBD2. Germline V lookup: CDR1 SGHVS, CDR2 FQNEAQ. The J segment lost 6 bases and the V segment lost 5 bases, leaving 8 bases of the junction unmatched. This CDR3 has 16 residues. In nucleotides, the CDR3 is TGTGCCAGCAGCCCTGGGACTAGCGGGATGGGGGATACGCAGTATTTT. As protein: CASSPGTSGMGDTQYF. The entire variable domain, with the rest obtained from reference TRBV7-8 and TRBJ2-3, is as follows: GAGVSQSPRYKVAKRGQDVALRCDPISGHVSLFWYQQALGQGPEFLTYFQNEAQLDKSGLPSDRFFAERPEGSVSTLKIQRTQQEDSAVYLCASSPGTSGMGDTQYFGPGTRLTVL.

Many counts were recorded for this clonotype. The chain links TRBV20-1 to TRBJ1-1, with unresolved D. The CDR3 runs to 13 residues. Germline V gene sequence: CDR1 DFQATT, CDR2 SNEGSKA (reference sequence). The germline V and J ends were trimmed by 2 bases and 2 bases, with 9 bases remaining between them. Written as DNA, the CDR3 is TGCAGTGCTAGACGTCAGGTAAACACTGAAGCTTTCTTT. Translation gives CSARRQVNTEAFF.

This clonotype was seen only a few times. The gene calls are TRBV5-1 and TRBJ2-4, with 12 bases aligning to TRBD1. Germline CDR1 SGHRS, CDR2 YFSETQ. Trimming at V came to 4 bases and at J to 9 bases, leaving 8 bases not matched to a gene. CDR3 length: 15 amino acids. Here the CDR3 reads CASSLGGQGASIQYF. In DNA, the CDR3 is TGCGCCAGCAGCCTGGGGGGACAGGGGGCTAGCATTCAGTACTTC.

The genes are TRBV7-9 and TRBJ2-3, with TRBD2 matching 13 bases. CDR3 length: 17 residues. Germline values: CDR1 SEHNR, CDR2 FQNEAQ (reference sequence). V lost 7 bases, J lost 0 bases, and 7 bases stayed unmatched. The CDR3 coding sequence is TGTGCCAGCAACCTAGGGACTAGCGGGGCAAGCACAGATACGCAGTATTTT. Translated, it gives CASNLGTSGASTDTQYF.

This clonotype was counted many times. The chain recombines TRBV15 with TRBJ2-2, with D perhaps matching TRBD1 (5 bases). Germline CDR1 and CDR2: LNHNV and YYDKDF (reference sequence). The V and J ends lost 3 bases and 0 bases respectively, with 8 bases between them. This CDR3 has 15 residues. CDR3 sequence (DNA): TGTGCCACCAGCAGGGACACGGCGAACACCGGGGAGCTGTTTTTT. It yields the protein CATSRDTANTGELFF.

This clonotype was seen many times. The CDR3 sequence: CSVQPGADTQYF. In DNA form, the CDR3 reads TGCAGTGTACAGCCGGGGGCAGATACGCAGTATTTT. The chain employs TRBV20-1 and TRBJ2-3, with D perhaps matching TRBD2 (6 bases). CDR3 size: 12 residues. Trimming pared 7 bases from V and 4 bases from J, leaving 12 bases between. CDR1 is DFQATT and CDR2 is SNEGSKA in the germline V gene (reference sequence).

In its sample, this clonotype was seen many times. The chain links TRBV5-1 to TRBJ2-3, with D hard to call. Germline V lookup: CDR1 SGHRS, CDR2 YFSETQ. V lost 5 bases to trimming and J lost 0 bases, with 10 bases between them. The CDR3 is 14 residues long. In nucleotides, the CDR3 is TGCGCCAGCAGAGTAGGTAGGAGCACAGATACGCAGTATTTT. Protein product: CASRVGRSTDTQYF.

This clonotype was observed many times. The CDR3 spells CASSYNTGPNYGYTF. The CDR3 DNA reads TGTGCCAGCAGCTATAACACAGGCCCCAACTATGGCTACACCTTC. The rearrangement links TRBV21-1 to TRBJ1-2; the table assigns TRBD1, which was not confirmed against the DNA. TRBV21-1 is a recognized pseudogene. The CDR3 totals 15 residues.

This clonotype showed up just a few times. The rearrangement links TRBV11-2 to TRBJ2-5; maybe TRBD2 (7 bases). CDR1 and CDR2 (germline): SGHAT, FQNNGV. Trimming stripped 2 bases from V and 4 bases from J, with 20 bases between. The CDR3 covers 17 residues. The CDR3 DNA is TGTGCCAGCAGCTTATGGGAGGGCAGGGGAGGCCGAGAGACCCAGTACTTC. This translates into CASSLWEGRGGRETQYF. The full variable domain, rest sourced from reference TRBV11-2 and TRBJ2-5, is EAGVAQSPRYKIIEKRQSVAFWCNPISGHATLYWYQQILGQGPKLLIQFQNNGVVDDSQLPKDRFSAERLKGVDSTLKIQPAKLEDSAVYLCASSLWEGRGGRETQYFGPGTRLLVL.

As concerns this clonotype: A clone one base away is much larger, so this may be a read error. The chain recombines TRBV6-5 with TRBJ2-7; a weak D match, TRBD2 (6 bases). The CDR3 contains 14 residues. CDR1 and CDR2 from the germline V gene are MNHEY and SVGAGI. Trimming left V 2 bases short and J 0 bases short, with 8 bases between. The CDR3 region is CASSYVGSSYEQYF. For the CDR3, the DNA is TGTGCCAGCAGTTACGTCGGGAGCTCCTACGAGCAGTACTTC.

The CDR3 sequence: CASSISPRETQYF. CDR3 in DNA: TGTGCCAGCAGTATTAGTCCACGGGAGACCCAGTACTTC. The chain has TRBV3-1 and TRBJ2-5; D is ambiguous. The V end was cut by 6 bases, the J end by 5 bases, with 13 bases between. This CDR3 is built from 13 residues. The germline gives CDR1 LGHDT, CDR2 YNNKEL (reference sequence).

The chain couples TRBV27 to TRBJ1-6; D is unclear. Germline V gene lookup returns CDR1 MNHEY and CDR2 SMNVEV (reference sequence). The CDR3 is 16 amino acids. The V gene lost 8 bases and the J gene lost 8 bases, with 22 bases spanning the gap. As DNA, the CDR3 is TGTGCCAGCTCAAAACCCCGTTGGGGAGGTGATTCACCCCTCCACTTT. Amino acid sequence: CASSKPRWGGDSPLHF.

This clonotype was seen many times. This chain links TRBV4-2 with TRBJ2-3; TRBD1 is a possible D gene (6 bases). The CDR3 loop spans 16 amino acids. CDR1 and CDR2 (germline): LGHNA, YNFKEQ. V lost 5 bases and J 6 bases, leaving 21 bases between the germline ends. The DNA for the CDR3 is TGTGCCAGCAGCTTAAACAGGGTTGGCGGGCGGGATACGCAGTATTTT. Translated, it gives CASSLNRVGGRDTQYF.

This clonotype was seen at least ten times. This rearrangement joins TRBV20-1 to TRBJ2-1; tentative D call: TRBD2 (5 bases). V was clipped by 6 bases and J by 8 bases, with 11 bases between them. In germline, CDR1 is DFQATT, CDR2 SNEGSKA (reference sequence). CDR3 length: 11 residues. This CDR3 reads CSAERTDEQFF. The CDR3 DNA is TGCAGTGCAGAGCGGACTGATGAGCAGTTCTTC.

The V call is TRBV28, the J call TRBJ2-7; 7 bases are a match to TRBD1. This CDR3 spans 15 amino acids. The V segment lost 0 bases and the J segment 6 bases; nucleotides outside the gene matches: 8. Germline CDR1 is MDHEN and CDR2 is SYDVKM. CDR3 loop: CASSLWTGCISEQYV. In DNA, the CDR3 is TGTGCCAGCAGTTTATGGACAGGGTGCATCTCCGAGCAGTACGTC.

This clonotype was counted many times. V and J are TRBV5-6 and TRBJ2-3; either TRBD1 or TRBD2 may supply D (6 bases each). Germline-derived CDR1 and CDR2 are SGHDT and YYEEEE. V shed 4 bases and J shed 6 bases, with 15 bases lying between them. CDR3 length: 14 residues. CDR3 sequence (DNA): TGTGCCAGCAGCGGGTGGGGGGCTTACGATACGCAGTATTTT. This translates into CASSGWGAYDTQYF.

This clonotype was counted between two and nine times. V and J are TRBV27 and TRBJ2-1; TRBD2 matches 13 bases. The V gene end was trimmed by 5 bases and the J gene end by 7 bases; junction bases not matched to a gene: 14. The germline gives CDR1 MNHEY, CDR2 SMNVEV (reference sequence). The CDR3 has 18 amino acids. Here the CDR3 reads CASSRGLAGYSAWNEQFF. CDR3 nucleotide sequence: TGTGCCAGCAGTCGGGGACTAGCGGGATATTCCGCATGGAATGAGCAGTTCTTC.

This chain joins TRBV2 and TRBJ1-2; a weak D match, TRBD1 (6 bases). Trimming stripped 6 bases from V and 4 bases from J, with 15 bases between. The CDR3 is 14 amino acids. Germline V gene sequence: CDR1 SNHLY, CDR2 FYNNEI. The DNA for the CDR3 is TGTGCCAGCAGGCTAATACAGGGCGGCTATGGCTACACCTTC. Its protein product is CASRLIQGGYGYTF.

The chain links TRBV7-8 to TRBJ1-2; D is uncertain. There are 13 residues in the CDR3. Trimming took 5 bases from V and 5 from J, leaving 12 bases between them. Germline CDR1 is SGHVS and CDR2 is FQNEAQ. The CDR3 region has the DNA TGTGCCAGCAGCCTCAATGTGGGTTATGGCTACACCTTC. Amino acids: CASSLNVGYGYTF.

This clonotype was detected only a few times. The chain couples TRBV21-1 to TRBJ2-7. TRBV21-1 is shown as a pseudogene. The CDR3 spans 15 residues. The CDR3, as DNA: TGTGCCAGCAGCAAAGAACGGTTCCTCTCCTACGAGCAGTACTTC. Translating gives CASSKERFLSYEQYF.

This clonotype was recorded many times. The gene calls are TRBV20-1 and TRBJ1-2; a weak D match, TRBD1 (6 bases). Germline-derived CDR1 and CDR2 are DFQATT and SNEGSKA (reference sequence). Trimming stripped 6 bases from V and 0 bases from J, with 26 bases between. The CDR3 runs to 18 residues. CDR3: CSAANLDRRLSSNYGYTF. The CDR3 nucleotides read TGCAGTGCCGCGAACCTTGACAGGAGACTCTCCTCTAACTATGGCTACACCTTC.

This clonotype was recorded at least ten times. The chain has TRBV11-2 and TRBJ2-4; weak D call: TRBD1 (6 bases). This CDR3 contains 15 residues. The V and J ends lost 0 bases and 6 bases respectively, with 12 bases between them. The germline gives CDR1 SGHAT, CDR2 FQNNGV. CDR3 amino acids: CASSLDLRTVNIQYF. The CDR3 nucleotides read TGTGCCAGCAGCTTAGACCTCCGGACAGTAAACATTCAGTACTTC. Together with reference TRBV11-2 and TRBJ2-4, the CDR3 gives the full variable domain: EAGVAQSPRYKIIEKRQSVAFWCNPISGHATLYWYQQILGQGPKLLIQFQNNGVVDDSQLPKDRFSAERLKGVDSTLKIQPAKLEDSAVYLCASSLDLRTVNIQYFGAGTRLSVL.